This entry describes one T cell receptor (beta chain). The data were obtained in a study of blood T cell repertoires in COVID-19. Study summary: Acute and convalescent COVID-19 specimens originated in the United States, Italy and Spain.

The germline V and J ends were trimmed by 5 bases and 1 base, with 5 bases remaining between them. Germline CDR1 is MDHEN and CDR2 is SYDVKM. This CDR3 has 12 amino acids. Profiled with immunoSEQ multiplex PCR; TCRdb holds only in-frame clones, not every one. The sample has around 290,000 clones; over 75% are singletons. This sequence originates from a woman aged 45-60 years who had recovered from COVID-19. Sequenced: peripheral blood. The V gene is TRBV28, the J gene TRBJ1-2; D is unresolved. CDR3 sequence reads: CASSGSNYGYTF. As DNA, the CDR3 is TGTGCCAGCAGTGGCAGTAACTATGGCTACACCTTC.